The source of this T cell receptor beta chain is a study of Ad26.COV2.S vaccination and SARS-CoV-2 variants. Specified treatment: over 15 received Ad26.COV2.S at low or high dose, single or two shots; several received placebo; per-sample allocation not given. Collection of samples fell on day 63 after the first vaccine or placebo injection. In the vaccine, an Ad26 vector expressed the SARS-CoV-2 spike of the Wuhan strain. V was trimmed by 1 base and J by 1 base, leaving 4 bases between them. The germline V gene encodes CDR1 MNHNS and CDR2 SASEGT. This CDR3 region has 14 residues. Method: immunoSEQ multiplex PCR; TCRdb's copy keeps in-frame clones and lacks some. The repertoire holds a few hundred thousand clones, 90% seen once, with around 4.5% in the top ten.

The source material was peripheral blood, sampled in a trial of Ad26.COV2.S vaccine versus placebo. This clonotype was obtained from a person aged 18-65 years who received the Ad26.COV2.S COVID-19 vaccine or a placebo. The chain joins TRBV6-1 to TRBJ2-2; D gene ambiguous. The CDR3 DNA sequence: TGTGCCAGCAGTGAAGACGTGAACACCGGGGAGCTGTTTTTT. The encoded protein is CASSEDVNTGELFF.